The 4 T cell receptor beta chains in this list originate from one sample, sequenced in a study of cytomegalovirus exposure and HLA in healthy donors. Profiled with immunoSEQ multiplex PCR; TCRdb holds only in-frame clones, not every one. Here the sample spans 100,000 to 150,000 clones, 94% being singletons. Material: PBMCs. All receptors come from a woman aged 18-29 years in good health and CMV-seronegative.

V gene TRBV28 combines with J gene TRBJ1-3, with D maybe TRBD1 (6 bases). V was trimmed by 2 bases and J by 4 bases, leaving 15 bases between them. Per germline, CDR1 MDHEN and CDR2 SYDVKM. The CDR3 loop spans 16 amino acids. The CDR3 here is CASSLPSLTGGNTIYF. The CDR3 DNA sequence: TGTGCCAGCAGTTTACCCTCGTTAACAGGGGGAAACACCATATATTTT.

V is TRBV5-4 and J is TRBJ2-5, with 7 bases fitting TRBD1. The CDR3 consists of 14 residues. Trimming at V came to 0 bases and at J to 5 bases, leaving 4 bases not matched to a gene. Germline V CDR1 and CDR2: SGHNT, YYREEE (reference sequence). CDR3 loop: CASSLEGGGETQYF. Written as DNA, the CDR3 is TGTGCCAGCAGCTTGGAAGGGGGCGGTGAGACCCAGTACTTC.

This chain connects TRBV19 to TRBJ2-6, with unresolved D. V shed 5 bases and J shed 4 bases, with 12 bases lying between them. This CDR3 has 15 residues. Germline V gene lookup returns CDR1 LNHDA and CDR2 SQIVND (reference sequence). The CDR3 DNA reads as TGTGCCAGTAGTTATCGTCCCGAGGGGGCCAACGTCCTGACTTTC. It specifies CASSYRPEGANVLTF.

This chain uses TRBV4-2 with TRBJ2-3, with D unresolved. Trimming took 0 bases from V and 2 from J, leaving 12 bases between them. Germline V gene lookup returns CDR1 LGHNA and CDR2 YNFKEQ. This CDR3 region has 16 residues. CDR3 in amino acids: CASSQESRGATDTQYF. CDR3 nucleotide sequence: TGTGCCAGCAGCCAAGAGAGTCGCGGTGCCACAGATACGCAGTATTTT.